Listed here are 15 T cell receptor beta chains from one sample, sequenced in a study of early T cells in non-severe SARS-CoV-2 infection. TCRdb re-derived calls from the 5' RACE reads in MiXCR, one entry per CDR3 protein. This sample has roughly 70,000 distinct CDR3 sequences, with 15% to 20% found just once. Sequenced here: whole blood, sampled at baseline. These receptors were collected from an adult who was a healthcare worker with PCR-confirmed SARS-CoV-2 infection or an uninfected control (not recorded which).

The V gene is TRBV4-3, the J gene TRBJ2-7; D might be TRBD1 or TRBD2, each matching 5 bases. This CDR3 is 14 amino acids long. The V gene lost 4 bases and the J gene lost 0 bases, with 10 bases spanning the gap. The germline V gene encodes CDR1 LGHNA and CDR2 YSLEER. CDR3 loop: CASSPGASSYEQYF. CDR3 DNA: TGCGCCAGCAGCCCCGGGGCCAGCTCCTACGAGCAGTACTTC.

The V gene is TRBV3-1, the J gene TRBJ1-1; D is possibly TRBD1 (5 bases). The CDR3 sequence is 14 residues long. CDR1 and CDR2 (germline): LGHDT, YNNKEL (reference sequence). V was clipped by 4 bases and J by 6 bases, with 15 bases between them. CDR3 coding DNA: TGTGCCAGCAGCCCCCATCAGGGTGGTTCTGAAGCTTTCTTT. Protein: CASSPHQGGSEAFF.

This clonotype was seen many times. The chain has TRBV12-3 or TRBV12-4 and TRBJ2-5; no reliable D call. CDR3 length: 13 amino acids. V gave up 6 bases and J gave up 9 bases, with 17 bases separating them. The CDR3 sequence: CASSLFYGRAQYF. The CDR3 DNA reads TGTGCCAGCAGCCTATTCTACGGCCGGGCCCAGTACTTC.

The rearrangement links TRBV12-3 or TRBV12-4 to TRBJ1-3; maybe TRBD1 (6 bases). V was shortened by 6 bases and J by 2 bases, with 17 bases between the two germline ends. This CDR3 is 16 amino acids long. CDR3 protein: CASRIRRGLAGNTIYF. DNA of the CDR3: TGTGCCAGCAGGATCCGCAGGGGATTAGCTGGAAACACCATATATTTT.

The rearrangement joins TRBV20-1 to TRBJ1-1; a weak D match, TRBD1 (5 bases). Per the germline V gene, CDR1 is DFQATT and CDR2 is SNEGSKA (reference sequence). Trimming shortened V by 4 bases and J by 4 bases, and 28 bases separated the two germline ends. This CDR3 comprises 18 residues. CDR3 nucleotides: TGCAGTGCTATCGCGGCCAGGGACCCTTTTCCTGTCAGCACTGAAGCTTTCTTT. This sequence encodes CSAIAARDPFPVSTEAFF.

A few counts support this clonotype. The rearrangement joins TRBV10-3 to TRBJ2-3, with D uncertain. The CDR3 runs 15 residues. Per germline, CDR1 ENHRY and CDR2 SYGVKD. With 3 bases removed from V and 3 bases from J, the gap between germline ends came to 13 bases. The DNA for the CDR3 is TGTGCCATCAGTGACCCCGGAAGATCAACAGATACGCAGTATTTT. This translates into CAISDPGRSTDTQYF.

There are a few counts of this clonotype. The chain carries TRBV14 and TRBJ2-1, with D perhaps matching TRBD1 (5 bases). V lost 4 bases and J 10 bases, leaving 8 bases between the germline ends. This CDR3 is 11 amino acids long. The germline CDR1 and CDR2 sequences are SGHDN and FVKESK. The CDR3 is CASSPHREQFF. The CDR3 coding sequence is TGTGCCAGCAGCCCCCACAGGGAGCAGTTCTTC.

This chain uses TRBV9 with TRBJ2-5, with TRBD1 matching 7 bases. J was trimmed by 5 bases and V by 3 bases; bases with no gene match: 4. Germline V gene data show CDR1 as SGDLS and CDR2 as YYNGEE. The CDR3 consists of 13 residues. CDR3 coding DNA: TGTGCCAGCAGCGGACAGGGTACCGAGACCCAGTACTTC. Its translation is CASSGQGTETQYF.

The sample holds a few counts of this clonotype. This sequence joins TRBV3-1 and TRBJ1-1; D is unresolved. CDR3 length: 14 residues. V was trimmed by 5 bases and J by 11 bases, leaving 21 bases between them. CDR1 and CDR2 (germline): LGHDT, YNNKEL (reference sequence). The CDR3 nucleotides read TGTGCCAGCAGCAAACACCCGGGCCCCCCGGAGGCTTTCTTT. Translated, it gives CASSKHPGPPEAFF.

This clonotype occurred a few times. This sequence joins TRBV6-2 or TRBV6-3 and TRBJ1-1, with D unclear. Between the trimmed V and J ends, which lost 4 bases and 9 bases, there was a span of 12 bases. CDR1 and CDR2 from the germline V gene are MNHEY and SVGEGT. The CDR3 consists of 12 residues. The CDR3 bases are TGTGCCAGCAGTTGGGTGGGGAGCCAAGCTTTCTTT. This translates into CASSWVGSQAFF.

This clonotype turned up a few times. The J gene is TRBJ2-1, the V gene TRBV25-1; D is ambiguous. The CDR3 consists of 14 residues. V gave up 10 bases and J gave up 0 bases, with 13 bases separating them. The V gene's germline CDR1 is MGHDK and CDR2 SYGVNS. CDR3 residues: CATSRMPSYNEQFF. The CDR3 DNA is TGTGCCACCTCAAGGATGCCCTCCTACAATGAGCAGTTCTTC.

The genes are TRBV2 and TRBJ2-7; 7 positions agree with TRBD1. CDR3 length equals 13 residues. In germline, CDR1 is SNHLY, CDR2 FYNNEI. V lost 4 bases, J lost 4 bases, and 4 bases stayed unmatched. The DNA for the CDR3 is TGTGCCAGCAGTGCAGGGGGATGGTACGAGCAGTACTTC. This gives the protein CASSAGGWYEQYF. Based on the CDR3 plus reference TRBV2 and TRBJ2-7, the full variable domain is EPEVTQTPSHQVTQMGQEVILRCVPISNHLYFYWYRQILGQKVEFLVSFYNNEISEKSEIFDDQFSVERPDGSNFTLKIRSTKLEDSAMYFCASSAGGWYEQYFGPGTRLTVT.

This chain links TRBV6-2 or TRBV6-3 with TRBJ2-4; D gene uncertain. The V gene lost 0 bases and the J gene lost 1 base, with 10 bases spanning the gap. The CDR3 sequence is 16 residues long. Looked up from germline, CDR1 is MNHEY and CDR2 is SVGEGT. The CDR3 spells CASSYSRGSAKNIQYF. The CDR3 bases are TGTGCCAGCAGTTACTCGAGAGGTTCGGCCAAAAACATTCAGTACTTC.

This chain connects TRBV10-3 to TRBJ2-1; 7 bases fit TRBD1. Germline CDR1 ENHRY, CDR2 SYGVKD. The CDR3 runs to 12 residues. V lost 11 bases to trimming and J lost 7 bases; unmatched junction nucleotides: 8. The CDR3 coding sequence is TGTGCCGTAAGAGACAGGGCGAATGAGCAGTTCTTC. Translating it yields CAVRDRANEQFF.

The chain recombines TRBV7-9 with TRBJ2-2; D is ambiguous. The V end lost 5 bases, the J end lost 6 bases, and 10 bases lay between the germline ends. There are 13 residues in the CDR3. Germline V gene data show CDR1 as SEHNR and CDR2 as FQNEAQ (reference sequence). The CDR3 loop is CASSPHGSGELFF. DNA of the CDR3: TGTGCCAGCAGCCCTCACGGGTCCGGGGAGCTGTTTTTT. Drawing the rest from reference TRBV7-9 and TRBJ2-2, the complete variable domain is DTGVSQNPRHKITKRGQNVTFRCDPISEHNRLYWYRQTLGQGPEFLTYFQNEAQLEKSRLLSDRFSAERPKGSFSTLEIQRTEQGDSAMYLCASSPHGSGELFFGEGSRLTVL.